This TCR beta chain is from a study of T-cell reconstitution after alpha-beta-depleted transplantation in children. Unique molecular identifiers were incorporated during preparation of the TCRbeta library. A single record per CDR3 protein comes from TCRdb applying MiXCR to the PCR reads. The sample gives 600,000 to 700,000 distinct CDR3 sequences, around 17% of which show up once; approximately 1% is in the top ten. Germline V lookup: CDR1 SQVTM, CDR2 ANQGSEA. With 2 bases removed from V and 7 bases from J, the gap between germline ends came to 15 bases. The CDR3 runs 14 residues. This clonotype was seen many times.

This sequence originates from a human donor who donated a stem cell graft to a child with acute myeloid leukemia. Here the sequenced sample was PBMCs from the stem cell graft donor, taken from the stem cell graft. The chain uses TRBV29-1 and TRBJ2-1, with a weak D call TRBD2 (6 bases). CDR3 nucleotide sequence: TGCAGCGTTGAATGGCAGAGAAGCGGGAATGAGCAGTTCTTC. Amino acids: CSVEWQRSGNEQFF.